This is a list of T cell receptor beta chains from one sample in a study of shared clonotypes between healthy human individuals. Clones were read by immunoSEQ multiplex PCR, and TCRdb kept only the in-frame ones, dropping some. The sample includes roughly 2 million clones, 90% to 97% seen only once; the top ten take less than 0.15%. The sample was naive CD4+ T cells sorted from blood. All receptors derive from a man between 18 and 35 years old in good health. CDR3s leave out the opening cysteine and the closing phenylalanine or tryptophan. Each record gives: J gene, clone size, V gene, CDR3 protein. Some rows mark clone size as missing; the rest say once, few, many or name a class of expanded clone.

TRBJ2-7 NA TRBV29-1 SVRGQRTYEQY
TRBJ1-6 NA TRBV19 ASSMAGRGNSPLH
TRBJ1-5 few TRBV7-2 ASSTQGSQPQH
TRBJ2-7 NA TRBV27 ASRTSGGYEQY
TRBJ2-7 NA TRBV10-1 ASSESGREVN
TRBJ2-4 NA TRBV18 ASSPLQGAKNIQY
TRBJ1-5 NA TRBV15 ATSRSGEVGQPQH
TRBJ2-3 NA TRBV11-2 ASRPRGTSGEKVTDTQY
TRBJ2-5 NA TRBV28 ASNPFAGIETQY
TRBJ2-3 NA TRBV20-1 SAVLVPEQY
TRBJ2-3 NA TRBV19 ASSIGQRGDTQY
TRBJ1-2 NA TRBV10-3 AIRGQDSNYGYT
TRBJ2-5 NA TRBV28 ASTASGPRETQY
TRBJ2-7 once TRBV5-4 ASSHGTSGFYEQY
TRBJ1-5 NA TRBV6-1 ASSVGLGNQPQH
TRBJ1-2 once TRBV7-2 ASRSKAWTPSEDGYT
TRBJ2-7 NA TRBV7-2 ASSLAASGSYEQY
TRBJ2-3 NA TRBV27 ASSNPGTSELAGDTQY
TRBJ1-2 NA TRBV6-1 VGGDPGYGYT
TRBJ1-2 NA TRBV28 ASSGTGADYGYT
TRBJ2-3 once TRBV6-1 ASVPSGSSDTQY
TRBJ2-3 NA TRBV5-1 ASNGGGAGDTQY